One sample yielded the 28 T cell receptor beta chains listed below, sequenced in a study of shared clonotypes between healthy human individuals. Profiled with immunoSEQ multiplex PCR; TCRdb holds only in-frame clones, not every one. The sample includes around 700,000 clones, 73% of them seen just once. Sequencing used memory CD4+ T cells sorted from blood. Sample subset: CD45RA-negative fraction. Source of these receptors: a woman aged 25 to 39 in good health.

This sequence joins TRBV11-2 and TRBJ2-2; 7 nucleotides line up with TRBD1. Germline trimming cut 3 bases from V and 6 bases from J; bases unmatched to any gene: 4. CDR3 length equals 14 residues. Per the germline V gene, CDR1 is SGHAT and CDR2 is FQNNGV. CDR3 DNA: TGTGCCAGCAGCTTTCAGGGGGTATCCGGGGAGCTGTTTTTT. It yields the protein CASSFQGVSGELFF.

This sequence joins TRBV2 and TRBJ2-5; TRBD2 agrees at 14 bases. The CDR3 has 17 residues. The germline V gene encodes CDR1 SNHLY and CDR2 FYNNEI. Unmatched junction bases numbered 8, after V lost 6 bases and J lost 2 bases. The CDR3 is CASRVGLAGGGQETQYF. For the CDR3, the DNA is TGTGCCAGCAGGGTCGGACTAGCGGGAGGAGGACAAGAGACCCAGTACTTC. Full variable domain (missing parts from reference TRBV2 and TRBJ2-5): EPEVTQTPSHQVTQMGQEVILRCVPISNHLYFYWYRQILGQKVEFLVSFYNNEISEKSEIFDDQFSVERPDGSNFTLKIRSTKLEDSAMYFCASRVGLAGGGQETQYFGPGTRLLVL.

This clone was found a few times. The CDR3, as DNA: TGTGCCAGCAGTGAAGCGGCCACCGGGGAGCTGTTTTTT. Translation gives CASSEAATGELFF. The V and J genes are TRBV6-4 and TRBJ2-2, with D perhaps TRBD2 (5 bases). There are 13 residues in the CDR3. The V end lost 3 bases, the J end lost 4 bases, and 6 bases lay between the germline ends. CDR1 is MRHNA and CDR2 is SNTAGT in the germline V gene.

The sample holds a few counts of this clone. The CDR3 reads CASSSQVGARNQPQHF. CDR3 in DNA: TGTGCCAGCAGTTCCCAGGTGGGGGCCCGCAATCAGCCCCAGCATTTT. J is TRBJ1-5 and V is TRBV27; the D gene is possibly TRBD1 (6 bases). With 4 bases removed from V and 2 bases from J, the gap between germline ends came to 15 bases. CDR3 length: 16 amino acids. CDR1 is MNHEY, CDR2 SMNVEV, per germline (reference sequence).

The rearrangement joins TRBV15 to TRBJ1-3, with D hard to call. The V gene lost 4 bases and the J gene lost 4 bases, with 5 bases spanning the gap. The CDR3 totals 12 residues. CDR1 and CDR2 from the germline V gene are LNHNV and YYDKDF (reference sequence). The DNA for the CDR3 is TGTGCCACCAGCAAGTACGGAAACACCATATATTTT. This codes for CATSKYGNTIYF.

The V gene is TRBV18, the J gene TRBJ1-5; the match to TRBD1 covers 8 bases. The CDR3 is 14 amino acids. J lost 5 bases, V lost 4 bases, and 4 bases had no gene match. Germline CDR1 and CDR2: KGHSH and LQKENI. CDR3 coding DNA: TGTGCCAGCTCACTGACAGGGGCGGATCAGCCCCAGCATTTT. This gives the protein CASSLTGADQPQHF.

The CDR3 here is CASRQTGPNYGYTF. For the CDR3, the DNA is TGTGCCAGTAGGCAGACAGGTCCAAACTATGGCTACACCTTC. The J gene is TRBJ1-2, the V gene TRBV19; D possibly corresponds to TRBD1 (6 bases). The CDR3 contains 14 residues. The germline gives CDR1 LNHDA, CDR2 SQIVND (reference sequence). V lost 6 bases and J lost 2, with 13 bases in between.

This chain connects TRBV28 to TRBJ1-5, with a possible D match to TRBD1 (6 bases). Germline V gene sequence: CDR1 MDHEN, CDR2 SYDVKM. The CDR3 is 15 amino acids. V dropped 0 bases and J dropped 7 bases, with 13 bases sitting between them. CDR3 region: CASSLWLPGQQPQHF. CDR3 coding DNA: TGTGCCAGCAGTTTATGGCTTCCAGGACAGCAGCCCCAGCATTTT.

The J gene is TRBJ2-7, the V gene TRBV28; TRBD1 is a possible D gene (7 bases). Trimming took off 6 bases at V and 5 bases at J, with 14 bases between the two ends. CDR3 size: 13 residues. The germline CDR1 and CDR2 sequences are MDHEN and SYDVKM. For the CDR3, the DNA is TGTGCCAGCAGCAGGGGGGCGGGCCACGAGCAGTACTTC. It codes for CASSRGAGHEQYF. The complete variable domain, with remaining parts taken from reference TRBV28 and TRBJ2-7, reads DVKVTQSSRYLVKRTGEKVFLECVQDMDHENMFWYRQDPGLGLRLIYFSYDVKMKEKGDIPEGYSVSREKKERFSLILESASTNQTSMYLCASSRGAGHEQYFGPGTRLTVT.

This rearrangement joins TRBV7-2 to TRBJ1-2; 10 nucleotides match TRBD1. Losses at the gene ends were 2 bases for V and 4 bases for J; bases not matched to a gene: 4. The CDR3 runs to 15 residues. Germline values: CDR1 SGHTA, CDR2 FQGNSA. DNA of the CDR3: TGTGCCAGCAGCTTATCCGGGACAGGGGTCTATGGCTACACCTTC. It codes for CASSLSGTGVYGYTF.

A word on this clone: With a much larger clone just one base away, this may be a read error. CDR3 sequence reads: CASSLGLNTGELFF. CDR3 DNA sequence: TGCGCCAGCAGCTTGGGACTGAACACCGGGGAGCTGTTTTTT. This chain uses TRBV5-1 with TRBJ2-2; no clear D. CDR3 length: 14 residues. V was cut by 0 bases and J by 1 base, with 4 bases left in between. Germline V lookup: CDR1 SGHRS, CDR2 YFSETQ.

About this clone itself: Other DNA sequences within the sample encode an identical CDR3. This chain links TRBV27 with TRBJ2-2; possible D gene TRBD2, 6 bases. The CDR3 consists of 15 residues. Germline CDR1 is MNHEY and CDR2 is SMNVEV (reference sequence). Trimming left V 3 bases short and J 2 bases short, with 10 bases between. The CDR3 region is CASSFLAVNTGELFF. CDR3 DNA sequence: TGTGCCAGCAGTTTCTTAGCGGTAAACACCGGGGAGCTGTTTTTT.

This clone was counted only a few times. The V gene is TRBV10-2, the J gene TRBJ2-5; a possible D gene is TRBD2 (6 bases). The germline V and J ends were trimmed by 8 bases and 5 bases, with 12 bases remaining between them. Germline V lookup: CDR1 WSHSY, CDR2 SAAADI. The CDR3 loop spans 12 amino acids. The CDR3 here is CASAQAGETQYF. The DNA of the CDR3 is TGCGCCAGCGCCCAGGCGGGGGAGACCCAGTACTTC.

Only a few counts were recorded for this clone. This sequence joins TRBV29-1 and TRBJ2-5; D ambiguous. Trimming shortened V by 6 bases and J by 1 base, and 9 bases separated the two germline ends. CDR3 length: 12 amino acids. Germline CDR1 SQVTM, CDR2 ANQGSEA. In DNA, the CDR3 is TGCAGCGTCGTACAGATCCAAGAGACCCAGTACTTC. Translated: CSVVQIQETQYF. Full variable domain (missing parts from reference TRBV29-1 and TRBJ2-5): SAVISQKPSRDICQRGTSLTIQCQVDSQVTMMFWYRQQPGQSLTLIATANQGSEATYESGFVIDKFPISRPNLTFSTLTVSNMSPEDSSIYLCSVVQIQETQYFGPGTRLLVL.

The CDR3 reads CASSLSSGHSGKTQYF. In DNA, the CDR3 is TGTGCCAGCAGTTTATCATCTGGCCACTCCGGGAAGACCCAGTACTTC. The rearrangement joins TRBV28 to TRBJ2-5; the D gene is possibly TRBD2 (5 bases). CDR3 length: 16 amino acids. The germline CDR1 and CDR2 sequences are MDHEN and SYDVKM. Deletions cut 1 base from V and 6 bases from J, with 18 bases between.

The chain links TRBV7-3 to TRBJ2-1; 8 positions match TRBD2. Germline V gene data show CDR1 as SGHTA and CDR2 as FQGTGA. CDR3 length: 16 amino acids. V lost 0 bases to trimming and J lost 6 bases; unmatched junction nucleotides: 7. The CDR3, as DNA: TGTGCCAGCAGCTTAACCCCGACTAGCGAGGGCAATGAGCAGTTCTTC. Amino acids: CASSLTPTSEGNEQFF.

This chain joins TRBV11-2 and TRBJ2-7; a weak D match, TRBD1 (5 bases). CDR1 is SGHAT and CDR2 is FQNNGV in the germline V gene. V was clipped by 1 base and J by 5 bases, with 12 bases between them. The CDR3 has 14 amino acids. CDR3 sequence reads: CASSLVGEGNEQYF. Written as DNA, the CDR3 is TGTGCCAGCAGCTTAGTAGGGGAAGGCAACGAGCAGTACTTC.

The chain links TRBV4-2 to TRBJ1-1; tentatively, D is TRBD1 (5 bases). The CDR3 sequence is 14 residues long. Germline V gene data show CDR1 as LGHNA and CDR2 as YNFKEQ. Deletions cut 3 bases from V and 4 bases from J, with 12 bases between. CDR3 in amino acids: CASSHDGGGTEAFF. For the CDR3, the DNA is TGTGCCAGCAGCCATGATGGGGGGGGCACTGAAGCTTTCTTT.

The chain carries TRBV4-1 and TRBJ2-6, with D hard to call. Trimming took off 2 bases at V and 0 bases at J, with 14 bases between the two ends. The CDR3 totals 18 residues. Germline lookup yields CDR1 MGHRA and CDR2 YSYEKL. The CDR3, as DNA: TGCGCCAGCAGCCAAAATCTTGTACTGAGCTCTGGGGCCAACGTCCTGACTTTC. This encodes CASSQNLVLSSGANVLTF.

This clone occurred many times. J is TRBJ2-7 and V is TRBV28; 10 positions agree with TRBD1. CDR3 size: 15 residues. Germline values: CDR1 MDHEN, CDR2 SYDVKM. V shed 8 bases and J 1 base; nucleotides not matched to a gene: 8. DNA for the CDR3: TGTGCCAGCGGATCGGGACAGGGGACTTCCTACGAGCAGTACTTC. Its protein product is CASGSGQGTSYEQYF.

For the CDR3, the DNA is TGTGCCAGCAGTTTATTGAGAGCGGGAGGGTACAATGAGCAGTTCTTC. Residues: CASSLLRAGGYNEQFF. V and J are TRBV28 and TRBJ2-1; 10 bases fit TRBD2. Germline-derived CDR1 and CDR2 are MDHEN and SYDVKM. V trimming: 1 base; J trimming: 4 bases; junction bases outside the gene matches: 4. The CDR3 is 16 residues long.

This sequence joins TRBV28 and TRBJ1-1; TRBD1 matches 7 bases. Trimming at V came to 5 bases and at J to 9 bases, leaving 9 bases not matched to a gene. CDR3 length: 13 residues. Germline loops: CDR1 MDHEN, CDR2 SYDVKM. The CDR3, as DNA: TGTGCCAGCAGTCCGGGGACAGCATTACAAGCTTTCTTT. Its protein is CASSPGTALQAFF.

The chain couples TRBV7-2 to TRBJ2-1; 10 bases agree with TRBD2. With 1 base clipped from V and 4 bases from J, the junction kept 4 bases outside the gene matches. The CDR3 consists of 16 residues. Germline V gene lookup returns CDR1 SGHTA and CDR2 FQGNSA. CDR3 coding DNA: TGTGCCAGCAGCTTAGAGGGGACTAGCGCATACAATGAGCAGTTCTTC. Translating gives CASSLEGTSAYNEQFF. The full variable domain, with the rest looked up from reference TRBV7-2 and TRBJ2-1, is GAGVSQSPSNKVTEKGKDVELRCDPISGHTALYWYRQSLGQGLEFLIYFQGNSAPDKSGLPSDRFSAERTGGSVSTLTIQRTQQEDSAVYLCASSLEGTSAYNEQFFGPGTRLTVL.

The chain couples TRBV15 to TRBJ2-7; D not resolved. CDR1 LNHNV and CDR2 YYDKDF come from the germline V gene (reference sequence). Trimming removed 0 bases from V and 5 bases from J, with 11 bases in between. CDR3 length equals 14 residues. The CDR3 sequence is CATSRDWVGDEQYF. For the CDR3, the DNA is TGTGCCACCAGCAGAGATTGGGTGGGCGACGAGCAGTACTTC. The full variable domain, in which reference TRBV15 and TRBJ2-7 provide the parts outside the CDR3, is DAMVIQNPRYQVTQFGKPVTLSCSQTLNHNVMYWYQQKSSQAPKLLFHYYDKDFNNEADTPDNFQSRRPNTSFCFLDIRSPGLGDTAMYLCATSRDWVGDEQYFGPGTRLTVT.

This clone has a single count. This may be a read error: a much more frequent sequence differs by one nucleotide. The sample contains more than one DNA sequence encoding this CDR3. V usage is TRBV7-9 and J usage is TRBJ1-5, with D possibly TRBD1 on 5 matching bases. Germline CDR1 and CDR2: SEHNR and FQNEAQ (reference sequence). V lost 5 bases and J lost 2, with 7 bases in between. This CDR3 is 13 amino acids long. The CDR3 reads CASSLQGNQPQHF. The CDR3 DNA reads as TGTGCCAGCAGCCTACAGGGCAATCAGCCCCAGCATTTT.

This chain uses TRBV5-1 with TRBJ2-7; maybe TRBD2 (7 bases). The CDR3 is 16 residues long. Trimming took 0 bases from V and 3 from J, leaving 16 bases between them. Germline loops: CDR1 SGHRS, CDR2 YFSETQ. CDR3 amino acids: CASSLGWGGPSYEQYF. As DNA, the CDR3 is TGCGCCAGCAGCTTGGGGTGGGGGGGCCCTAGCTACGAGCAGTACTTC.

The chain combines TRBV27 with TRBJ1-2, with D unclear. V gave up 6 bases and J gave up 4 bases, with 18 bases separating them. Germline CDR1 reads MNHEY; CDR2 reads SMNVEV (reference sequence). The CDR3 covers 15 residues. The chain's CDR3 is CASSPASRRGYGYTF. CDR3 in DNA: TGTGCCAGCAGCCCCGCTTCCCGGCGAGGCTATGGCTACACCTTC.

The J gene is TRBJ2-2, the V gene TRBV4-1; D perhaps matches TRBD2 (6 bases). The CDR3 has 17 amino acids. Trimming removed 0 bases at V and 1 base at J, with 12 bases between. Germline CDR1 reads MGHRA; CDR2 reads YSYEKL. The CDR3 sequence: CASSQDKRLGNTGELFF. The CDR3 DNA follows: TGCGCCAGCAGCCAAGACAAGAGACTAGGGAACACCGGGGAGCTGTTTTTT.